Each of the 27 T cell receptor beta chains below was sequenced from the same sample in a study of control samples from healthy donors and cancer patients. Assay used: immunoSEQ multiplex PCR; TCRdb lists only in-frame clones, some missing. The sample yields 60,000 to 75,000 clones, approximately 90% seen once. Sequencing input: PBMCs. These receptors were collected from a man between 60 and 75 years old with colorectal cancer.

The chain joins TRBV11-3 to TRBJ1-1, with no clear D. Trimming cost V 5 bases and J 1 base, with 11 bases left between them. The CDR3 totals 14 residues. The germline gives CDR1 SGHNT, CDR2 YENEEA. The CDR3 reads CASSRVGSNTEAFF. The DNA of the CDR3 is TGTGCCAGCAGCCGCGTCGGATCGAACACTGAAGCTTTCTTT.

The J gene is TRBJ1-6, the V gene TRBV6-5; D unresolved. From germline, CDR1 is MNHEY and CDR2 SVGAGI. V lost 7 bases, J lost 8 bases, and 15 bases lay in between. This CDR3 is 14 amino acids long. The CDR3 region is CASKEVPRHSPLHF. As DNA, the CDR3 is TGTGCCAGCAAGGAGGTCCCACGACATTCACCCCTCCACTTT.

This chain uses TRBV10-3 with TRBJ1-5, with 7 bases aligning to TRBD1. CDR3 length: 12 amino acids. From germline, CDR1 is ENHRY and CDR2 SYGVKD. V lost 9 bases, J lost 4 bases, and 3 bases stayed unmatched. CDR3 residues: CAMSDRNQPQHF. The CDR3 DNA is TGTGCCATGTCGGACAGGAATCAGCCCCAGCATTTT.

V gene TRBV7-2 combines with J gene TRBJ2-5; D not resolved. The CDR3 sequence is 12 residues long. The germline CDR1 and CDR2 sequences are SGHTA and FQGNSA. V was pared by 3 bases and J by 5 bases, with 7 bases between. CDR3 nucleotide sequence: TGTGCCAGCAGCTTCCGTTCGGAGACCCAGTACTTC. It specifies CASSFRSETQYF.

The genes are TRBV28 and TRBJ1-3; no clear D gene. The CDR3 has 13 residues. Trimming removed 2 bases at V and 6 bases at J, with 8 bases between. CDR1 MDHEN and CDR2 SYDVKM come from the germline V gene. This CDR3 reads CASSLMRQNTIYF. In nucleotides, the CDR3 is TGTGCCAGCAGTTTAATGAGACAAAACACCATATATTTT.

This clone was recorded only once. The gene calls are TRBV5-6 and TRBJ1-2; D is unclear. V was shortened by 4 bases and J by 0 bases, with 13 bases between the two germline ends. The CDR3 spans 15 residues. Per germline, CDR1 SGHDT and CDR2 YYEEEE. The CDR3 protein is CASSRGRAANYGYTF. The CDR3, as DNA: TGTGCCAGCAGCCGTGGGCGGGCGGCTAACTATGGCTACACCTTC. The full variable domain, in which reference TRBV5-6 and TRBJ1-2 provide the parts outside the CDR3, is DAGVTQSPTHLIKTRGQQVTLRCSPKSGHDTVSWYQQALGQGPQFIFQYYEEEERQRGNFPDRFSGHQFPNYSSELNVNALLLGDSALYLCASSRGRAANYGYTFGSGTRLTVV.

The rearrangement links TRBV2 to TRBJ2-3, with TRBD1 identical over 7 bases. The CDR3 is 13 amino acids. The germline CDR1 and CDR2 sequences are SNHLY and FYNNEI. V lost 11 bases and J lost 2; bases outside the gene matches: 7. The chain's CDR3 is CAGSTGITDTQYF. CDR3 nucleotides: TGTGCCGGGTCGACAGGGATCACAGATACGCAGTATTTT. Complete variable domain (other parts from reference TRBV2 and TRBJ2-3): EPEVTQTPSHQVTQMGQEVILRCVPISNHLYFYWYRQILGQKVEFLVSFYNNEISEKSEIFDDQFSVERPDGSNFTLKIRSTKLEDSAMYFCAGSTGITDTQYFGPGTRLTVL.

The CDR3 DNA reads as TGTGCCAGCAGTTTTGGAGACAGTTACGAGCAGTACTTC. Translation: CASSFGDSYEQYF. The chain combines TRBV6-6 with TRBJ2-7; TRBD1 might be the D (5 bases). Trimming took 4 bases from V and 4 from J, leaving 11 bases between them. The CDR3 is 13 amino acids. CDR1 and CDR2 (germline): MNHNY, SVGAGI (reference sequence).

This chain links TRBV7-9 with TRBJ2-1; a possible D gene is TRBD1 (5 bases). Germline V gene sequence: CDR1 SEHNR, CDR2 FQNEAQ (reference sequence). V was shortened by 8 bases and J by 5 bases, with 10 bases between the two germline ends. This CDR3 has 12 residues. The CDR3 DNA is TGTGCCAGCGGAAGGGGAAACAATGAGCAGTTCTTC. It translates to CASGRGNNEQFF.

The chain carries TRBV6-5 and TRBJ1-5; D remains ambiguous. V lost 0 bases and J lost 0, with 6 bases in between. The CDR3 consists of 15 residues. Per germline, CDR1 MNHEY and CDR2 SVGAGI. The CDR3 is CASSYSAYSNQPQHF. DNA for the CDR3: TGTGCCAGCAGTTACTCAGCATATAGCAATCAGCCCCAGCATTTT.

The chain carries TRBV7-2 and TRBJ1-2, with D unresolved. With 1 base removed from V and 4 bases from J, the gap between germline ends came to 10 bases. The CDR3 covers 14 residues. The germline V gene encodes CDR1 SGHTA and CDR2 FQGNSA. CDR3 sequence (DNA): TGTGCCAGCAGCTTAGGTGGAGCCCTCTATGGCTACACCTTC. Residues: CASSLGGALYGYTF. Full variable domain (remainder filled in from reference TRBV7-2 and TRBJ1-2): GAGVSQSPSNKVTEKGKDVELRCDPISGHTALYWYRQSLGQGLEFLIYFQGNSAPDKSGLPSDRFSAERTGGSVSTLTIQRTQQEDSAVYLCASSLGGALYGYTFGSGTRLTVV.

The rearrangement links TRBV7-7 to TRBJ2-1, with TRBD2 matching over 12 bases. The J segment lost 4 bases and the V segment lost 4 bases, leaving 2 bases of the junction unmatched. There are 15 residues in the CDR3. Germline CDR1 is SSHAT and CDR2 is FNYEAQ (reference sequence). CDR3 protein: CASSSGLAGYNEQFF. In DNA form, the CDR3 reads TGTGCCAGCAGCTCAGGACTAGCGGGGTACAATGAGCAGTTCTTC.

The chain links TRBV7-9 to TRBJ2-7; D not resolved. The germline V and J ends were trimmed by 0 bases and 2 bases, with 8 bases remaining between them. Germline V gene sequence: CDR1 SEHNR, CDR2 FQNEAQ (reference sequence). This CDR3 is built from 14 residues. The CDR3 reads CASSLAANAYEQYF. In DNA form, the CDR3 reads TGTGCCAGCAGCTTAGCGGCCAATGCCTACGAGCAGTACTTC.

The chain combines TRBV5-1 with TRBJ1-1, with D unclear. This CDR3 contains 13 residues. V gave up 0 bases and J gave up 3 bases, with 6 bases separating them. CDR1 and CDR2 (germline): SGHRS, YFSETQ. The CDR3 coding sequence is TGCGCCAGCAGCTTGGAGTGGGACACTGAAGCTTTCTTT. Protein sequence: CASSLEWDTEAFF.

The rearrangement joins TRBV28 to TRBJ1-2, with 9 bases lining up with TRBD1. The CDR3 consists of 14 residues. Losses at the gene ends were 8 bases for V and 6 bases for J; bases not matched to a gene: 10. Looked up from germline, CDR1 is MDHEN and CDR2 is SYDVKM. In DNA form, the CDR3 reads TGTGCCAGCTTCCGGGACAGGGTTCGTCATGGCTACACCTTC. Its translation is CASFRDRVRHGYTF.

The rearrangement links TRBV6-2 or TRBV6-3 to TRBJ1-1; D may be TRBD1 (6 bases). V was trimmed by 2 bases and J by 7 bases, leaving 8 bases between them. Per the germline V gene, CDR1 is MNHEY and CDR2 is SVGEGT. This CDR3 has 12 amino acids. The chain's CDR3 is CASSYGQLEAFF. DNA of the CDR3: TGTGCCAGCAGTTACGGACAGCTTGAAGCTTTCTTT.

The rearrangement links TRBV6-5 to TRBJ1-5; D uncertain. Trimming pared 6 bases from V and 1 base from J, leaving 10 bases between. The germline gives CDR1 MNHEY, CDR2 SVGAGI. This CDR3 region has 14 residues. CDR3 DNA: TGTGCCAGCAGCGCGGGGATCAGCAATCAGCCCCAGCATTTT. The encoded protein is CASSAGISNQPQHF.

The rearrangement links TRBV28 to TRBJ2-5; possible D gene TRBD1, 6 bases. The length of the CDR3 is 16 residues. Trimming pared 2 bases from V and 1 base from J, leaving 14 bases between. CDR1 is MDHEN, CDR2 SYDVKM, per germline. The CDR3: CASSLRRDTVQETQYF. The CDR3 DNA reads as TGTGCCAGCAGTTTACGCCGGGACACAGTCCAAGAGACCCAGTACTTC.

The chain carries TRBV6-5 and TRBJ1-4, with a weak D call TRBD1 (6 bases). The CDR3 loop spans 13 amino acids. Deletions cut 6 bases from V and 7 bases from J, with 12 bases between. The germline CDR1 and CDR2 sequences are MNHEY and SVGAGI. The CDR3 reads CASSQGKGEKLFF. CDR3 coding DNA: TGTGCCAGCAGCCAGGGGAAAGGTGAAAAACTGTTTTTT.

The chain is built from TRBV9 and TRBJ2-2; either TRBD1 or TRBD2 may fit D (5 bases each). This CDR3 comprises 16 residues. Germline assignment: CDR1 SGDLS and CDR2 YYNGEE. The germline V and J ends were trimmed by 3 bases and 6 bases, with 18 bases remaining between them. CDR3: CASSAVPGPPPGELFF. CDR3 coding DNA: TGTGCCAGCAGCGCCGTCCCGGGACCCCCTCCCGGGGAGCTGTTTTTT.

DNA of the CDR3: TGTGCCAGCAGCCCTCCCAGGGGCAATGAGCAGTTCTTC. This encodes CASSPPRGNEQFF. This chain uses TRBV5-4 with TRBJ2-1, with D perhaps TRBD1 (6 bases). Trimming took 4 bases from V and 6 from J, leaving 11 bases between them. The CDR3 totals 13 residues. From germline, CDR1 is SGHNT and CDR2 YYREEE (reference sequence).

This clone showed up just once. The V and J genes are TRBV3-1 (or the pseudogene TRBV3-2) and TRBJ1-5; D is possibly TRBD1 (5 bases). Germline loops: CDR1 LGHDT, CDR2 YNNKEL (reference sequence). The CDR3 consists of 13 residues. V lost 5 bases, J lost 11 bases, and 16 bases lay in between. This chain's CDR3 is CASSYSIQGAQHF. As DNA, the CDR3 is TGTGCCAGCAGCTACTCTATCCAAGGGGCCCAGCATTTT.

The chain couples TRBV7-9 to TRBJ2-7; 10 bases align to TRBD1. CDR1 SEHNR and CDR2 FQNEAQ come from the germline V gene (reference sequence). The CDR3 has 15 amino acids. V gave up 1 base and J gave up 7 bases; unmatched junction bases: 7. The DNA of the CDR3 is TGTGCCAGCAGCTTAGAGACAGGGGGCGCGGGGGAGCAGTACTTC. Encoded protein: CASSLETGGAGEQYF.

The gene calls are TRBV12-3 or TRBV12-4 and TRBJ1-1, with D hard to call. The CDR3 is made up of 12 amino acids. Trimming cost V 4 bases and J 6 bases, with 9 bases left between them. The CDR3 DNA reads TGTGCCAGCAGTTCCGCACGGTCTGAAGCTTTCTTT. Its translation: CASSSARSEAFF.

The chain carries TRBV5-8 and TRBJ2-3; D is ambiguous. V was clipped by 4 bases and J by 3 bases, with 12 bases between them. This CDR3 spans 14 amino acids. CDR1 is SGHTS, CDR2 YDEGEE, per germline. The CDR3 spells CASSPDVGTDTQYF. The CDR3 DNA follows: TGTGCCAGCAGCCCGGATGTAGGGACAGATACGCAGTATTTT.

This chain connects TRBV24-1 to TRBJ2-2; D possibly corresponds to TRBD1 (5 bases). Germline lookup yields CDR1 KGHDR and CDR2 SFDVKD. V shed 7 bases and J shed 3 bases, with 8 bases lying between them. This CDR3 spans 13 amino acids. In DNA form, the CDR3 reads TGTGCCACCAGGGACAAATACACCGGGGAGCTGTTTTTT. It encodes CATRDKYTGELFF.

This chain links TRBV6-5 with TRBJ1-2; a possible D gene is TRBD1 (5 bases). CDR1 and CDR2 from the germline V gene are MNHEY and SVGAGI. The germline V and J ends were trimmed by 10 bases and 4 bases, with 16 bases remaining between them. The CDR3 extends over 13 amino acids. The CDR3 DNA reads as TGTGCCACAACCGACAGCTTCCCCTATGGCTACACCTTC. Its protein product is CATTDSFPYGYTF.